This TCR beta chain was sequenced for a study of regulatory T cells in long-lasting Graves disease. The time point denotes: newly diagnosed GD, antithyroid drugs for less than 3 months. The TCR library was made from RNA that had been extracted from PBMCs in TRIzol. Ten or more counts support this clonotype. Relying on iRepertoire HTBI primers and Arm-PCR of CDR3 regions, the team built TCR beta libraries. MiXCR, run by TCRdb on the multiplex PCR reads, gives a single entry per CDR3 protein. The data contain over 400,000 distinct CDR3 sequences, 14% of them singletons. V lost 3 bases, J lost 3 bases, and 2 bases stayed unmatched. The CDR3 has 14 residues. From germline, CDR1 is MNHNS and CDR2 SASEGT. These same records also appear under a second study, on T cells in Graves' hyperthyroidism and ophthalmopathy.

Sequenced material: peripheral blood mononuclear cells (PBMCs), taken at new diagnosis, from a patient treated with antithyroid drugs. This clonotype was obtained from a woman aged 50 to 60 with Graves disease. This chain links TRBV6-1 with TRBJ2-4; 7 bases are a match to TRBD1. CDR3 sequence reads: CASSDRDSKNIQYF. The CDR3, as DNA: TGTGCCAGCAGTGACCGGGACAGCAAAAACATTCAGTACTTC.